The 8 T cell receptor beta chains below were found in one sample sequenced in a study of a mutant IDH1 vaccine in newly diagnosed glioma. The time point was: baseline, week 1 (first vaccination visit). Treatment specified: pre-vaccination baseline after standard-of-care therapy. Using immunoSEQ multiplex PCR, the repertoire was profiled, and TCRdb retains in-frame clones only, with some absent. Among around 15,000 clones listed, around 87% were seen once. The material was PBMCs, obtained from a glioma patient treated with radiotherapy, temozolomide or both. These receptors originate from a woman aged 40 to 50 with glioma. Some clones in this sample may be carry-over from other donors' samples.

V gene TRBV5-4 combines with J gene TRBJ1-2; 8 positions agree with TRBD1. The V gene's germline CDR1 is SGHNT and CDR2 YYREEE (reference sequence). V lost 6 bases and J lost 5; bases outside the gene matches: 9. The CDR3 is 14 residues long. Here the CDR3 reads CASTSGTGAYGYTF. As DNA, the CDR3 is TGTGCCAGCACCTCCGGGACAGGAGCATATGGCTACACCTTC. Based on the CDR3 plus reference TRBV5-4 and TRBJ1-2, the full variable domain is ETGVTQSPTHLIKTRGQQVTLRCSSQSGHNTVSWYQQALGQGPQFIFQYYREEENGRGNFPPRFSGLQFPNYSSELNVNALELDDSALYLCASTSGTGAYGYTFGSGTRLTVV.

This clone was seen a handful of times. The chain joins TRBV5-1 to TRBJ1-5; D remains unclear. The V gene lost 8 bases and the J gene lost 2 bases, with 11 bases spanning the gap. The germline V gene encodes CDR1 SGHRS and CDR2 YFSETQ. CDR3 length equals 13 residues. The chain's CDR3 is CASSFDGNQPQHF. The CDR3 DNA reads TGCGCCAGTTCTTTTGACGGCAATCAGCCCCAGCATTTT.

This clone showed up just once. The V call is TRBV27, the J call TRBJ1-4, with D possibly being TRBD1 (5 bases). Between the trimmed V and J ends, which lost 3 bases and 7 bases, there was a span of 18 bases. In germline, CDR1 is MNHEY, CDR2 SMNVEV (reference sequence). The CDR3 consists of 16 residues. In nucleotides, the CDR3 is TGTGCCAGCAGTTTTGGGGGAGGGACCTTCGGTGAAAAACTGTTTTTT. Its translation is CASSFGGGTFGEKLFF.

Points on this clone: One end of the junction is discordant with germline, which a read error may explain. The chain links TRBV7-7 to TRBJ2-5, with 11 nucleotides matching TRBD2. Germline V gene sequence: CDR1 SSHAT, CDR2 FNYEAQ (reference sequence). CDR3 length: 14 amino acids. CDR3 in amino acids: CASSLAGGPETQYF. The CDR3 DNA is TGTGCTAGCAGCTTAGCGGGGGGGCCCGAGACCCAGTACTTC.

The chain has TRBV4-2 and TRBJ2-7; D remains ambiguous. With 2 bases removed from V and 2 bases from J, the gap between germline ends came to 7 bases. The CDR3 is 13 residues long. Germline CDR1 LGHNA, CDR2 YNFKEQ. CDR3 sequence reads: CASSQLTTYEQYF. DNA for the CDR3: TGTGCCAGCAGCCAACTTACAACCTACGAGCAGTACTTC.

The CDR3 sequence is CASRTGDGSYEQYF. The CDR3 DNA sequence: TGTGCCAGCAGAACCGGGGACGGTTCCTACGAGCAGTACTTC. The chain carries TRBV21-1 and TRBJ2-7. TRBV21-1 is deemed a pseudogene. The CDR3 runs to 14 residues.

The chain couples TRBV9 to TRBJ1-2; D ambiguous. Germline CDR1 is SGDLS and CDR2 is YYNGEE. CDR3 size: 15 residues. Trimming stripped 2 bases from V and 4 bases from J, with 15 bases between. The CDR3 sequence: CASSVLAAGSYGYTF. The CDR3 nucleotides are TGTGCCAGCAGCGTCCTTGCGGCCGGCAGCTATGGCTACACCTTC. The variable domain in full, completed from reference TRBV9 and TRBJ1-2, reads DSGVTQTPKHLITATGQRVTLRCSPRSGDLSVYWYQQSLDQGLQFLIQYYNGEERAKGNILERFSAQQFPDLHSELNLSSLELGDSALYFCASSVLAAGSYGYTFGSGTRLTVV.

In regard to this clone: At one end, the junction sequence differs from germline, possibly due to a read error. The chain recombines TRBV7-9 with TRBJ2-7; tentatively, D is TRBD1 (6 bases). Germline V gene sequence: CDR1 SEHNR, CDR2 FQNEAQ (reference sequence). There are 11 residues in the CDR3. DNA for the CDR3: TGTGCCAGCAGCTCCCTGGACAGTCAGCACTTC. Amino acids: CASSSLDSQHF. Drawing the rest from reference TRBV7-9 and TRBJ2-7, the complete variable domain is DTGVSQNPRHKITKRGQNVTFRCDPISEHNRLYWYRQTLGQGPEFLTYFQNEAQLEKSRLLSDRFSAERPKGSFSTLEIQRTEQGDSAMYLCASSSLDSQHFGPGTRLTVT.